The rows below give T cell receptor beta chains drawn from one sample of a study of cytomegalovirus exposure and HLA in healthy donors. The method was immunoSEQ multiplex PCR; TCRdb's version includes in-frame clones alone and lacks a portion of them. The sample yields about 170,000 clones, around 73% seen once. The sample was PBMCs. All receptors come from a woman between 18 and 29 years old in good health and CMV-seropositive. Both conserved end residues are part of each CDR3. The D gene is left open where the match is weak. Only some rows state a clone size, as once, few, many or a class for expanded clones.

clone size: NA; V gene: TRBV11-2; D gene: TRBD2; J gene: TRBJ2-1; CDR3 protein: CASSLGASGVSSYNEQFF; CDR3 DNA: TGTGCCAGCAGCTTAGGAGCTAGCGGGGTTAGCTCCTACAATGAGCAGTTCTTC
clone size: NA; V gene: TRBV2; D gene: TRBD1; J gene: TRBJ2-3; CDR3 protein: CARKDRGSDTQYF; CDR3 DNA: TGTGCCAGGAAAGACAGGGGGTCAGATACGCAGTATTTT
clone size: NA; V gene: TRBV30; D gene: NA; J gene: TRBJ1-1; CDR3 protein: CAWRQNTEAFF; CDR3 DNA: TGTGCCTGGAGACAAAACACTGAAGCTTTCTTT
clone size: NA; V gene: TRBV6-1; D gene: TRBD1; J gene: TRBJ1-2; CDR3 protein: CASPGQGERQYGYTF; CDR3 DNA: TGTGCCAGCCCTGGACAGGGGGAAAGACAGTACGGCTACACCTTC
clone size: NA; V gene: TRBV9; D gene: NA; J gene: TRBJ2-5; CDR3 protein: CASSVATGGRETQYF; CDR3 DNA: TGTGCCAGCAGCGTAGCTACTGGAGGTCGAGAGACCCAGTACTTC
clone size: NA; V gene: TRBV9; D gene: NA; J gene: TRBJ2-2; CDR3 protein: CASSGRRPGTGELFF; CDR3 DNA: TGTGCCAGCAGCGGGCGGCGCCCGGGGACCGGGGAGCTGTTTTTT
clone size: few; V gene: TRBV5-1; D gene: NA; J gene: TRBJ2-3; CDR3 protein: CASSPTGMGDTQYF; CDR3 DNA: TGCGCCAGCAGCCCGACGGGGATGGGAGATACGCAGTATTTT
clone size: NA; V gene: TRBV4-3; D gene: NA; J gene: TRBJ1-6; CDR3 protein: CASSQDRGMDSPLHF; CDR3 DNA: TGCGCCAGCAGCCAAGATCGAGGTATGGATTCACCCCTCCACTTT
clone size: NA; V gene: TRBV6-6; D gene: NA; J gene: TRBJ1-2; CDR3 protein: CASSVRTGTTGSYTF; CDR3 DNA: TGTGCCAGCAGTGTACGAACAGGGACCACGGGGTCCTACACCTTC
clone size: once; V gene: TRBV6-5; D gene: NA; J gene: TRBJ1-2; CDR3 protein: CASSYPGQGDGYTF; CDR3 DNA: TGTGCCAGCAGTTACCCCGGGCAGGGTGATGGCTACACCTTC
clone size: NA; V gene: TRBV5-1; D gene: TRBD2; J gene: TRBJ2-3; CDR3 protein: CASRRFTSGGTDTQYF; CDR3 DNA: TGCGCCAGCAGGCGATTTACTAGCGGGGGCACAGATACGCAGTATTTT
clone size: NA; V gene: TRBV7-8; D gene: NA; J gene: TRBJ1-5; CDR3 protein: CASSLGSWSAQHF; CDR3 DNA: TGTGCCAGCAGCTTAGGGTCGTGGTCAGCCCAGCATTTT
clone size: NA; V gene: TRBV7-9; D gene: NA; J gene: TRBJ2-1; CDR3 protein: CASTMSGGWNEQFF; CDR3 DNA: TGTGCCAGCACCATGAGTGGGGGGTGGAATGAGCAGTTCTTC
clone size: NA; V gene: TRBV5-4; D gene: TRBD2; J gene: TRBJ2-1; CDR3 protein: CASSDRGGSSYNEQFF; CDR3 DNA: TGTGCCAGCAGCGATCGCGGGGGGAGCTCCTACAATGAGCAGTTCTTC
clone size: NA; V gene: TRBV7-9; D gene: TRBD2; J gene: TRBJ2-7; CDR3 protein: CASSTSETYEQYF; CDR3 DNA: TGTGCCAGCTCCACTAGCGAGACCTACGAGCAGTACTTC
clone size: NA; V gene: TRBV11-2; D gene: NA; J gene: TRBJ2-1; CDR3 protein: CASSSEWAEQFF; CDR3 DNA: TGTGCCAGCAGCTCCGAGTGGGCTGAGCAGTTCTTC
clone size: once; V gene: TRBV14; D gene: NA; J gene: TRBJ1-1; CDR3 protein: CASSQVGLPSTEAFF; CDR3 DNA: TGTGCCAGCAGCCAAGTTGGACTGCCGAGCACTGAAGCTTTCTTT
clone size: few; V gene: TRBV19; D gene: TRBD2; J gene: TRBJ2-7; CDR3 protein: CASSPGGSPTYEQYF; CDR3 DNA: TGTGCCAGTAGTCCCGGGGGGTCCCCCACCTACGAGCAGTACTTC
clone size: NA; V gene: TRBV27; D gene: NA; J gene: TRBJ2-2; CDR3 protein: CASSLYPESANTGELFF; CDR3 DNA: TGTGCCAGCAGTTTATATCCGGAAAGCGCGAACACCGGGGAGCTGTTTTTT
clone size: few; V gene: TRBV30; D gene: NA; J gene: TRBJ2-2; CDR3 protein: CAWSVLVGAGELFF; CDR3 DNA: TGTGCCTGGAGTGTACTAGTCGGGGCCGGGGAGCTGTTTTTT
clone size: NA; V gene: TRBV11-3; D gene: NA; J gene: TRBJ2-2; CDR3 protein: CASSLRGAGNTGELFF; CDR3 DNA: TGTGCCAGCAGCTTAAGGGGAGCGGGGAACACCGGGGAGCTGTTTTTT
clone size: NA; V gene: TRBV5-1; D gene: NA; J gene: TRBJ1-1; CDR3 protein: CASSLTIAGTEAFF; CDR3 DNA: TGCGCCAGCAGCTTGACTATCGCAGGGACTGAAGCTTTCTTT
clone size: NA; V gene: TRBV5-1; D gene: NA; J gene: TRBJ2-5; CDR3 protein: CASSPPVRLAGQQETQYF; CDR3 DNA: TGCGCCAGCAGCCCCCCGGTTCGCTTAGCGGGACAGCAAGAGACCCAGTACTTC
clone size: NA; V gene: TRBV16; D gene: NA; J gene: TRBJ2-2; CDR3 protein: CASSQSTASSTGELFF; CDR3 DNA: TGTGCCAGCAGCCAATCGACAGCTTCGAGCACCGGGGAGCTGTTTTTT
clone size: few; V gene: TRBV19; D gene: TRBD2; J gene: TRBJ2-5; CDR3 protein: CASSPTSGGETQYF; CDR3 DNA: TGTGCCAGTAGCCCGACTAGCGGGGGGGAGACCCAGTACTTC
clone size: once; V gene: TRBV7-2; D gene: TRBD1; J gene: TRBJ2-7; CDR3 protein: CASSSGNDRGFRYEQYF; CDR3 DNA: TGTGCCAGCAGCTCCGGAAATGACAGGGGTTTCCGCTACGAGCAGTACTTC
clone size: few; V gene: TRBV19; D gene: TRBD1; J gene: TRBJ2-7; CDR3 protein: CASKRQGPYEQYF; CDR3 DNA: TGTGCCAGTAAAAGACAGGGACCCTACGAGCAGTACTTC
clone size: NA; V gene: TRBV2; D gene: NA; J gene: TRBJ2-7; CDR3 protein: CASRQGAAYEQYF; CDR3 DNA: TGTGCCAGCAGACAGGGAGCCGCGTACGAGCAGTACTTC
clone size: few; V gene: TRBV7-2; D gene: TRBD1; J gene: TRBJ2-2; CDR3 protein: CASSFPEKPGQGDTGELFF; CDR3 DNA: TGTGCCAGCAGCTTCCCGGAAAAACCGGGACAGGGGGACACCGGGGAGCTGTTTTTT
clone size: few; V gene: TRBV9; D gene: NA; J gene: TRBJ2-7; CDR3 protein: CASSVGGGSLYEQYF; CDR3 DNA: TGTGCCAGCAGCGTAGGCGGGGGCTCACTCTACGAGCAGTACTTC
clone size: NA; V gene: TRBV7-7; D gene: NA; J gene: TRBJ2-2; CDR3 protein: CASSLDRAGTGELFF; CDR3 DNA: TGTGCTAGCAGCTTAGATAGGGCGGGCACCGGGGAGCTGTTTTTT
clone size: NA; V gene: TRBV7-9; D gene: NA; J gene: TRBJ2-7; CDR3 protein: CASSFGRSPYEQYF; CDR3 DNA: TGTGCCAGCAGCTTTGGGAGATCTCCCTACGAGCAGTACTTC
clone size: NA; V gene: TRBV29-1; D gene: NA; J gene: TRBJ1-2; CDR3 protein: CSSQEDGYTF; CDR3 DNA: TGCAGCTCCCAGGAGGATGGCTACACCTTC
clone size: NA; V gene: TRBV28; D gene: TRBD1; J gene: TRBJ1-6; CDR3 protein: CASSDDRARSPLHF; CDR3 DNA: TGTGCCAGCAGTGACGACAGGGCTCGTTCACCCCTCCACTTT
clone size: few; V gene: TRBV9; D gene: NA; J gene: TRBJ2-3; CDR3 protein: CASRAAASGSTDTQYF; CDR3 DNA: TGTGCCAGCAGAGCCGCGGCGTCCGGAAGCACAGATACGCAGTATTTT
clone size: few; V gene: TRBV5-3; D gene: NA; J gene: TRBJ1-2; CDR3 protein: CARSLGGRGYTF; CDR3 DNA: TGTGCCAGAAGCTTGGGGGGGCGAGGCTACACCTTC
clone size: NA; V gene: TRBV5-1; D gene: TRBD1; J gene: TRBJ2-6; CDR3 protein: CASSVGQVSGANVLTF; CDR3 DNA: TGCGCCAGCAGCGTCGGACAGGTTTCCGGGGCCAACGTCCTGACTTTC
clone size: NA; V gene: TRBV7-2; D gene: NA; J gene: TRBJ1-1; CDR3 protein: CAITLNPVLNTEAFF; CDR3 DNA: TGTGCCATCACCCTTAACCCGGTCCTGAACACTGAAGCTTTCTTT
clone size: large; V gene: TRBV4-1; D gene: TRBD1; J gene: TRBJ2-5; CDR3 protein: CASSQEGTGGVQETQYF; CDR3 DNA: TGCGCCAGCAGCCAAGAGGGGACAGGGGGAGTCCAAGAGACCCAGTACTTC
clone size: NA; V gene: TRBV13; D gene: NA; J gene: TRBJ2-7; CDR3 protein: CASSLGGSSYEQYF; CDR3 DNA: TGTGCCAGCAGCTTAGGAGGGAGCTCCTACGAGCAGTACTTC